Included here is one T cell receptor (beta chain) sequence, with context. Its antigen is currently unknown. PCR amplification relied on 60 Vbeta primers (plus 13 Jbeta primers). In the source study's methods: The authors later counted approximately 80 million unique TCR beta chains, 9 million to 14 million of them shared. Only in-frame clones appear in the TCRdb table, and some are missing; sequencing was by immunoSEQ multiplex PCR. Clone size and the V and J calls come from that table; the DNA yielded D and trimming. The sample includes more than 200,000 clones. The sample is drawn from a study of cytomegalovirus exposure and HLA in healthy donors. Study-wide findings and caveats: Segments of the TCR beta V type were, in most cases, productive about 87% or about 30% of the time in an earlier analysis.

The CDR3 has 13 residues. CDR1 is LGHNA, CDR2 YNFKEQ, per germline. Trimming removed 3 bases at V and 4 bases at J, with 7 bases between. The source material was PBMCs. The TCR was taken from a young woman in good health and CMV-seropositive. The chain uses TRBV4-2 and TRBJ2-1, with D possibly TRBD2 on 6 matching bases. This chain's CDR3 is CASSQAGYNEQFF. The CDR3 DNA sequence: TGTGCCAGCAGCCAGGCGGGGTACAATGAGCAGTTCTTC.